This entry concerns a single T cell receptor (beta chain). TCRdb re-analyzed the PCR reads using MiXCR. The table has approximately 32,000 clones, approximately 16% seen once. This entry belongs to a study of metastatic and nonmetastatic thyroid tumors. The V gene's germline CDR1 is MNHEY and CDR2 SMNVEV (reference sequence). The CDR3 extends over 20 amino acids. V lost 3 bases to trimming and J lost 4 bases, with 27 bases between them. Every patient was untreated before thyroid surgery. The V call is TRBV27, the J call TRBJ1-4; possibly TRBD1 for D (6 bases). The sample was blood. This receptor was taken from a male donor with papillary thyroid cancer or a benign thyroid nodule (not recorded which). Some clones in this sample may be carry-over from other donors' samples. The CDR3 loop reads CASSFRGVGASIPNNEKLFF. The CDR3 DNA reads TGTGCCAGCAGTTTCAGGGGCGTGGGTGCTTCCATTCCAAATAATGAAAAACTGTTTTTT.